Shown below are 29 T cell receptor beta chains from a single sample sequenced in a study of PD-1 blockade in classical Hodgkin lymphoma. As for time point: cycle 4 day 1 (C4D1), after more than five weeks of nivolumab. Every one of the patients relapsed after autologous stem cell transplantation (brentuximab vedotin exposure was variable). Profiling relied on immunoSEQ multiplex PCR, and the TCRdb table lists in-frame clones only, not all of them. The repertoire includes around 50,000 clones, roughly 80% of them detected once, and about an eighth sits in the top ten. This specimen was peripheral blood mononuclear cells (PBMCs), taken before the fourth cycle of nivolumab. Receptor source: a human donor with classical Hodgkin lymphoma.

The V gene is TRBV10-3, the J gene TRBJ2-1; D is unresolved. Trimming cost V 4 bases and J 0 bases, with 13 bases left between them. The CDR3 has 16 residues. Germline assignment: CDR1 ENHRY and CDR2 SYGVKD. The CDR3 reads CAISVSSKYSYNEQFF. In nucleotides, the CDR3 is TGTGCCATCAGTGTGTCCTCTAAATACTCCTACAATGAGCAGTTCTTC.

This rearrangement joins TRBV10-1 to TRBJ2-7; 8 bases fit TRBD2. From germline, CDR1 is WNHNN and CDR2 SYGVQD (reference sequence). This CDR3 comprises 12 residues. The V gene end was trimmed by 8 bases and the J gene end by 3 bases; junction bases not matched to a gene: 3. The CDR3 DNA reads TGCGCCAGCGGGCTAGCGGGCTACGAGCAGTACTTC. Its protein is CASGLAGYEQYF.

This clone was seen just once. In DNA form, the CDR3 reads TGCAGCGCTGTAAACCCCACCCTGGGTGAAAAACTGTTTTTT. It yields the protein CSAVNPTLGEKLFF. This chain links TRBV29-1 with TRBJ1-4; D unresolved. This CDR3 is 14 amino acids long. Germline values: CDR1 SQVTM, CDR2 ANQGSEA. V dropped 7 bases and J dropped 7 bases, with 19 bases sitting between them.

The gene calls are TRBV28 and TRBJ2-7; the D gene is possibly TRBD1 (6 bases). CDR1 and CDR2 (germline): MDHEN, SYDVKM. The CDR3 consists of 15 residues. The ends were cut back, 3 bases at V and 0 bases at J, with 12 bases in the middle. CDR3 coding DNA: TGTGCCAGCAGTTTTAGCCAAGGGGGCTCCTACGAGCAGTACTTC. Protein sequence: CASSFSQGGSYEQYF.

This clone occurred a few times. Additional DNA sequences in this sample encode the identical CDR3. V usage is TRBV5-6 and J usage is TRBJ2-5; 7 bases align to TRBD1. CDR1 and CDR2 (germline): SGHDT, YYEEEE. CDR3 length: 16 residues. J was trimmed by 2 bases and V by 5 bases; bases with no gene match: 12. The CDR3 DNA sequence: TGTGCCAGCAGGTTTGGGATTGGACAGGCTCAAGAGACCCAGTACTTC. Its protein is CASRFGIGQAQETQYF.

This chain joins TRBV6-5 and TRBJ1-4, with 10 bases lining up with TRBD1. Per germline, CDR1 MNHEY and CDR2 SVGAGI. The ends lost 2 bases at V and 7 bases at J; junction bases unmatched: 4. This CDR3 has 15 amino acids. CDR3 amino acids: CASSYATGGGEKLFF. The CDR3 DNA is TGTGCCAGCAGTTACGCGACAGGGGGCGGTGAAAAACTGTTTTTT.

The chain carries TRBV6-5 and TRBJ2-1; 9 nucleotides align to TRBD1. The CDR3 contains 14 residues. The J segment lost 8 bases and the V segment lost 4 bases, leaving 6 bases of the junction unmatched. CDR1 and CDR2 (germline): MNHEY, SVGAGI. The CDR3 here is CASSLGTGLDEQFF. The CDR3 DNA follows: TGTGCCAGCAGTTTAGGGACAGGGCTCGATGAGCAGTTCTTC.

The sample holds many counts of this clone. The gene calls are TRBV19 and TRBJ2-1; possible D gene TRBD2, 6 bases. Trimming stripped 7 bases from V and 8 bases from J, with 21 bases between. CDR3 size: 15 residues. Germline V gives CDR1 LNHDA, CDR2 SQIVND (reference sequence). This chain's CDR3 is CASTRRALGVDEQFF. The CDR3 coding sequence is TGTGCCAGTACCCGGAGGGCCTTAGGAGTCGATGAGCAGTTCTTC.

The V and J genes are TRBV19 and TRBJ2-1; TRBD1 aligns across 9 bases. From germline, CDR1 is LNHDA and CDR2 SQIVND (reference sequence). Trimming removed 5 bases from V and 1 base from J; junction bases left unmatched: 6. The length of the CDR3 is 16 residues. CDR3 coding DNA: TGTGCCAGTAGTTTTGCCGGGACAGGGTCCTACAATGAGCAGTTCTTC. This translates into CASSFAGTGSYNEQFF. The entire variable domain, with the rest obtained from reference TRBV19 and TRBJ2-1, is as follows: DGGITQSPKYLFRKEGQNVTLSCEQNLNHDAMYWYRQDPGQGLRLIYYSQIVNDFQKGDIAEGYSVSREKKESFPLTVTSAQKNPTAFYLCASSFAGTGSYNEQFFGPGTRLTVL.

The rearrangement joins TRBV9 to TRBJ1-3; 8 bases map to TRBD1. The length of the CDR3 is 15 residues. With 0 bases clipped from V and 4 bases from J, the junction kept 3 bases outside the gene matches. Germline V CDR1 and CDR2: SGDLS, YYNGEE. This CDR3 is CASSVGQGFGNTIYF. In DNA, the CDR3 is TGTGCCAGCAGCGTAGGACAGGGGTTCGGAAACACCATATATTTT.

CDR3 protein: CASSRFTDTQYF. The CDR3 DNA follows: TGTGCCAGCTCTCGTTTCACAGATACGCAGTATTTT. The chain is built from TRBV6-1 and TRBJ2-3; D ambiguous. Germline V gene sequence: CDR1 MNHNS, CDR2 SASEGT. This CDR3 has 12 amino acids. The V end lost 8 bases, the J end lost 2 bases, and 8 bases lay between the germline ends.

The chain recombines TRBV5-4 with TRBJ2-1; D gene uncertain. CDR3 length: 11 amino acids. Germline V lookup: CDR1 SGHNT, CDR2 YYREEE (reference sequence). V lost 0 bases and J lost 9, with 4 bases in between. CDR3 DNA: TGTGCCAGCAGCTTGGCCGGTGAGCAGTTCTTC. Its protein is CASSLAGEQFF.

The V and J genes are TRBV10-3 and TRBJ2-1; D is possibly TRBD1 (5 bases). Germline loops: CDR1 ENHRY, CDR2 SYGVKD. Deletions cut 0 bases from V and 5 bases from J, with 14 bases between. The CDR3 sequence is 16 residues long. The CDR3 nucleotides read TGTGCCATCAGTGAGTCATTTGCACAGGCAGACAATGAGCAGTTCTTC. Protein product: CAISESFAQADNEQFF.

This chain connects TRBV6-5 to TRBJ1-5; the D is unclear. V was trimmed by 2 bases and J by 0 bases, leaving 5 bases between them. The CDR3 is 14 amino acids. The germline gives CDR1 MNHEY, CDR2 SVGAGI. DNA of the CDR3: TGTGCCAGCAGTTACAGGGATAGCAATCAGCCCCAGCATTTT. Translating gives CASSYRDSNQPQHF.

This clone was observed a handful of times. DNA of the CDR3: TGTGCCAGCAGCCTCTCGGGGGGACTGCTGGGCGAGCAGTACTTC. Translating gives CASSLSGGLLGEQYF. V gene TRBV7-9 combines with J gene TRBJ2-7, with 7 positions matching TRBD2. The CDR3 has 15 residues. Germline V gene data show CDR1 as SEHNR and CDR2 as FQNEAQ (reference sequence). The J segment lost 6 bases and the V segment lost 5 bases, leaving 13 bases of the junction unmatched.

V and J are TRBV9 and TRBJ2-1; TRBD2 matches at 7 bases. The CDR3 runs 14 residues. Germline assignment: CDR1 SGDLS and CDR2 YYNGEE. V trimming: 0 bases; J trimming: 9 bases; junction bases outside the gene matches: 6. CDR3 nucleotides: TGTGCCAGCAGCGTAGTTACTAGCGAAGGTGAGCAGTTCTTC. Its translation: CASSVVTSEGEQFF.

This chain uses TRBV6-1 with TRBJ2-3, with 11 bases aligning to TRBD2. From germline, CDR1 is MNHNS and CDR2 SASEGT. Trimming cost V 4 bases and J 5 bases; bases outside gene matches: 5. There are 15 residues in the CDR3. DNA for the CDR3: TGTGCCAGCAGTGTCTTAGCGGGAGGGCAAGATACGCAGTATTTT. Its protein is CASSVLAGGQDTQYF.

This chain joins TRBV5-6 and TRBJ2-5; the match to TRBD2 covers 11 bases. Trimming took 3 bases from V and 4 from J; bases not matched to a gene: 5. The CDR3 sequence is 15 residues long. The V gene's germline CDR1 is SGHDT and CDR2 YYEEEE. CDR3 coding DNA: TGTGCCAGCAGCTACATAGCGGGAGGGAGAGAGACCCAGTACTTC. Residues: CASSYIAGGRETQYF.

The V and J genes are TRBV4-1 and TRBJ1-1, with D perhaps matching TRBD1 (5 bases). Deletions cut 4 bases from V and 8 bases from J, with 11 bases between. This CDR3 comprises 12 residues. CDR1 is MGHRA, CDR2 YSYEKL, per germline. The CDR3 DNA reads as TGCGCCAGCAGCCCTATTTGGGGGGAAGCTTTCTTT. Translating it yields CASSPIWGEAFF.

The V gene is TRBV14, the J gene TRBJ2-3; D remains unclear. V was shortened by 3 bases and J by 0 bases, with 10 bases between the two germline ends. The CDR3 loop spans 15 amino acids. Germline V gene sequence: CDR1 SGHDN, CDR2 FVKESK. The CDR3 is CASSQAISSTDTQYF. In nucleotides, the CDR3 is TGTGCCAGCAGCCAGGCAATCTCTAGCACAGATACGCAGTATTTT.

The chain joins TRBV4-2 to TRBJ2-3; no firm D call. With 0 bases removed from V and 4 bases from J, the gap between germline ends came to 14 bases. The CDR3 is 16 amino acids. The germline V gene has CDR1 LGHNA and CDR2 YNFKEQ. The CDR3: CASSQDPSFRADTQYF. In DNA, the CDR3 is TGTGCCAGCAGCCAAGATCCGAGCTTTCGCGCAGATACGCAGTATTTT.

This clone was observed a few times. The rearrangement links TRBV5-1 to TRBJ2-6, with D perhaps TRBD1 (6 bases). The germline V gene has CDR1 SGHRS and CDR2 YFSETQ. The ends were cut back, 4 bases at V and 4 bases at J, with 12 bases in the middle. The CDR3 spans 15 residues. The CDR3 loop is CASSQGTSGANVLTF. The CDR3, as DNA: TGCGCCAGCAGCCAGGGGACATCAGGGGCCAACGTCCTGACTTTC.

The J gene is TRBJ2-3, the V gene TRBV19; D possibly corresponds to TRBD1 (5 bases). V was shortened by 1 base and J by 5 bases, with 10 bases between the two germline ends. Germline CDR1 LNHDA, CDR2 SQIVND (reference sequence). The CDR3 consists of 14 residues. The CDR3 DNA sequence: TGTGCCAGTAGTATAGGGGGCGGTGGAGATACGCAGTATTTT. Protein: CASSIGGGGDTQYF.

Points on this clone: The sample carries other DNA sequences with the same CDR3. The chain uses TRBV7-3 and TRBJ2-3; 11 bases are a match to TRBD2. With 5 bases clipped from V and 2 bases from J, the junction kept 3 bases outside the gene matches. The CDR3 covers 15 residues. Germline lookup yields CDR1 SGHTA and CDR2 FQGTGA. CDR3 loop: CASSRLAGYTDTQYF. The CDR3, as DNA: TGTGCCAGCAGCCGACTAGCGGGGTACACAGATACGCAGTATTTT.

This chain uses TRBV4-3 with TRBJ2-3, with D possibly matching TRBD1 (6 bases). CDR1 and CDR2 (germline): LGHNA, YSLEER. V was shortened by 0 bases and J by 3 bases, with 7 bases between the two germline ends. This CDR3 is built from 14 residues. The DNA of the CDR3 is TGCGCCAGCAGCCAAGATACAGGGACAGATACGCAGTATTTT. It translates to CASSQDTGTDTQYF.

V gene TRBV27 combines with J gene TRBJ1-2; D is unresolved. V was trimmed by 5 bases and J by 8 bases, leaving 15 bases between them. The CDR3 contains 13 residues. Germline V gene sequence: CDR1 MNHEY, CDR2 SMNVEV (reference sequence). Here the CDR3 DNA reads TGTGCCAGCAGTCCGAACAAGTTCGGGGGCTACACCTTC. Its translation is CASSPNKFGGYTF.

This clone appeared a few times. CDR3 DNA sequence: TGTGCCAGCAGTTACTCGGGGTTTTCTAACTATGGCTACACCTTC. It translates to CASSYSGFSNYGYTF. The chain recombines TRBV6-5 with TRBJ1-2; no firm D call. This CDR3 has 15 amino acids. Germline CDR1 reads MNHEY; CDR2 reads SVGAGI. Between the trimmed V and J ends, which lost 0 bases and 0 bases, there was a span of 8 bases.

The J gene is TRBJ2-7, the V gene TRBV27, with 7 bases matching TRBD1. After removal of 3 bases from V and 4 bases from J, the junction contained 3 bases not matched to a gene. Germline CDR1 and CDR2: MNHEY and SMNVEV (reference sequence). CDR3 length: 13 residues. The CDR3 sequence: CASSLTGLYEQYF. The CDR3 DNA reads as TGTGCCAGCAGTTTGACAGGGTTGTACGAGCAGTACTTC.

This clone has only a few counts. This chain joins TRBV7-2 and TRBJ1-1; 9 bases are shared with TRBD1. CDR3 length: 17 residues. Trimming removed 4 bases from V and 4 bases from J; junction bases left unmatched: 13. Germline V gives CDR1 SGHTA, CDR2 FQGNSA. CDR3 protein: CASSSTSTGGLSTEAFF. CDR3 DNA: TGTGCCAGCAGCTCCACCTCTACAGGGGGCTTGAGCACTGAAGCTTTCTTT.